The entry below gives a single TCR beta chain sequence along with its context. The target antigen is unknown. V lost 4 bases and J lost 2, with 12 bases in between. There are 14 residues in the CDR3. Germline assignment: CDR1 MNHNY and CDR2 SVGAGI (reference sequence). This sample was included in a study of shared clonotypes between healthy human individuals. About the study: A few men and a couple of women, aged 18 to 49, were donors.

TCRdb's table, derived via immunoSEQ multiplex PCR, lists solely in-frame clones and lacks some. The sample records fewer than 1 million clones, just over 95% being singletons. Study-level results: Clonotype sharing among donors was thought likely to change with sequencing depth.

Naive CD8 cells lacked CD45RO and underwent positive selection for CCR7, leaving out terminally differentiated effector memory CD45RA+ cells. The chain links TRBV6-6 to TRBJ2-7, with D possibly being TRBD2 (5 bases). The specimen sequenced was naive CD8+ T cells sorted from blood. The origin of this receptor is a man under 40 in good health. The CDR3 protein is CASSSSGNPYEQYF. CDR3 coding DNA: TGTGCCAGCAGTTCCTCCGGGAACCCCTACGAGCAGTACTTC.